The 27 T cell receptor beta chains below were found in one sample sequenced in a study of long-term antiretroviral therapy in people with HIV. A v3.0 immunoSEQ assay was performed at survey level. Assay used: immunoSEQ multiplex PCR; TCRdb lists only in-frame clones, some missing. The sample lists roughly 15,000 clones, around 94% seen once, with around 4.3% in the top ten. The sample consisted of unsorted PBMCs, taken just under 6.5 years after starting antiretroviral therapy. These receptors were obtained from a woman between 45 and 60 years old with HIV.

The rearrangement joins TRBV6-4 to TRBJ1-1; no definite D call. Trimming removed 3 bases from V and 11 bases from J, with 19 bases in between. This CDR3 is built from 14 residues. Germline V lookup: CDR1 MRHNA, CDR2 SNTAGT. The CDR3 reads CASSEIPGQTKAFF. Written as DNA, the CDR3 is TGTGCCAGCAGTGAAATTCCCGGCCAGACTAAGGCTTTCTTT.

V and J are TRBV5-4 and TRBJ2-5, with TRBD2 identical over 7 bases. V trimming: 4 bases; J trimming: 6 bases; junction bases outside the gene matches: 9. Germline CDR1 is SGHNT and CDR2 is YYREEE (reference sequence). CDR3 length: 14 amino acids. CDR3 bases: TGTGCCAGCAGCCGAGCTGGGGAGGGACAGACCCAGTACTTC. Its translation: CASSRAGEGQTQYF.

The V and J genes are TRBV27 and TRBJ2-7; 11 bases are a match to TRBD2. This CDR3 is 18 amino acids long. V dropped 3 bases and J dropped 2; count of bases not matched to a gene: 12. In germline, CDR1 is MNHEY, CDR2 SMNVEV (reference sequence). The CDR3 here is CASSLQTPGLAETYEQYF. DNA for the CDR3: TGTGCCAGCAGTTTGCAGACCCCGGGACTAGCGGAAACCTACGAGCAGTACTTC.

V gene TRBV19 combines with J gene TRBJ1-5; no firm D call. Per the germline V gene, CDR1 is LNHDA and CDR2 is SQIVND (reference sequence). V shed 4 bases and J shed 11 bases, with 9 bases lying between them. The CDR3 covers 11 residues. CDR3 protein: CASSTISAQHF. CDR3 DNA: TGTGCCAGTAGTACGATTTCGGCCCAGCATTTT.

The chain carries TRBV5-8 and TRBJ1-1; possible D gene TRBD1, 6 bases. The germline V and J ends were trimmed by 4 bases and 2 bases, with 12 bases remaining between them. Germline assignment: CDR1 SGHTS and CDR2 YDEGEE. The CDR3 is 14 residues long. CDR3 bases: TGTGCCAGCAGCGCCTTCAGGGGAAACACTGAAGCTTTCTTT. Its translation is CASSAFRGNTEAFF.

The V and J genes are TRBV9 and TRBJ2-1, with unresolved D. V was pared by 3 bases and J by 1 base, with 5 bases between. In germline, CDR1 is SGDLS, CDR2 YYNGEE. This CDR3 is 13 amino acids long. The CDR3, as DNA: TGTGCCAGCAGCGCGTCGTCCTACAATGAGCAGTTCTTC. This sequence encodes CASSASSYNEQFF. Using reference TRBV9 and TRBJ2-1 for the parts outside the CDR3, the full variable domain is DSGVTQTPKHLITATGQRVTLRCSPRSGDLSVYWYQQSLDQGLQFLIQYYNGEERAKGNILERFSAQQFPDLHSELNLSSLELGDSALYFCASSASSYNEQFFGPGTRLTVL.

The genes are TRBV7-2 and TRBJ1-1; 9 bases map to TRBD1. This CDR3 contains 15 residues. From germline, CDR1 is SGHTA and CDR2 FQGNSA. Trimming took 2 bases from V and 7 from J; bases not matched to a gene: 8. The CDR3 is CASSLIRDRDLEAFF. The CDR3 DNA follows: TGTGCCAGCAGCTTAATCAGGGACAGGGATCTTGAAGCTTTCTTT.

This clone was picked up one time. DNA of the CDR3: TGTGCCAGCAGTTTATCCTCAGCTGCAGATACGCAGTATTTT. Translated: CASSLSSAADTQYF. This chain links TRBV27 with TRBJ2-3; no clear D. The ends were cut back, 0 bases at V and 4 bases at J, with 8 bases in the middle. Germline values: CDR1 MNHEY, CDR2 SMNVEV (reference sequence). The CDR3 runs to 14 residues.

The chain is built from TRBV6-5 and TRBJ2-1; D remains ambiguous. The CDR3 is made up of 13 amino acids. The germline V gene has CDR1 MNHEY and CDR2 SVGAGI. V was trimmed by 0 bases and J by 10 bases, leaving 10 bases between them. CDR3 DNA: TGTGCCAGCAGTTACTCAGGCGGAAGGGAGCAGTTCTTC. Amino acid sequence: CASSYSGGREQFF.

The rearrangement uses TRBV12-2 and TRBJ2-5; the table's D call TRBD2 went unverified against the DNA. TRBV12-2 is designated a pseudogene. The CDR3 totals 15 residues. The CDR3 loop reads CASRLLLAGVGGQYF. Written as DNA, the CDR3 is TGTGCAAGTCGCTTACTACTAGCGGGAGTTGGTGGCCAGTACTTC.

V usage is TRBV4-2 and J usage is TRBJ2-5; TRBD2 aligns across 11 bases. The J segment lost 1 base and the V segment lost 5 bases, leaving 9 bases of the junction unmatched. Per germline, CDR1 LGHNA and CDR2 YNFKEQ. The CDR3 is made up of 17 amino acids. The CDR3 spells CASSSPGLADSQETQYF. As DNA, the CDR3 is TGTGCCAGCAGCTCTCCGGGACTAGCGGATTCCCAAGAGACCCAGTACTTC.

The rearrangement joins TRBV5-1 to TRBJ2-3, with TRBD1 matching over 7 bases. The germline CDR1 and CDR2 sequences are SGHRS and YFSETQ. Trimming took 2 bases from V and 2 from J; bases not matched to a gene: 5. CDR3 length equals 15 residues. The CDR3 DNA follows: TGCGCCAGCAGCTTAACAGGGGCGACCACAGATACGCAGTATTTT. Residues: CASSLTGATTDTQYF.

The chain links TRBV27 to TRBJ2-2; 8 nucleotides line up with TRBD2. Germline CDR1 is MNHEY and CDR2 is SMNVEV (reference sequence). J lost 6 bases, V lost 4 bases, and 22 bases had no gene match. The CDR3 is 20 amino acids. The CDR3 coding sequence is TGTGCCAGCAGTTCCGAGCAACGATTAGCGGGGCTCCCTGGAGCCGGGGAGCTGTTTTTT. As protein: CASSSEQRLAGLPGAGELFF.

V and J are TRBV27 and TRBJ1-1; no firm D call. In germline, CDR1 is MNHEY, CDR2 SMNVEV (reference sequence). CDR3 length equals 12 residues. V lost 6 bases and J lost 7, with 12 bases in between. This CDR3 reads CASRMGGSEAFF. CDR3 DNA: TGTGCCAGCAGAATGGGTGGCAGTGAAGCTTTCTTT.

V and J are TRBV12-5 and TRBJ2-5; D is perhaps TRBD2 (6 bases). The CDR3 has 16 residues. Germline-derived CDR1 and CDR2 are LGHNT and FRNRAP. V lost 6 bases, J lost 0 bases, and 17 bases lay in between. DNA for the CDR3: TGTGCTAGTGGGTCCTATAGCGGATCGTACCAAGAGACCCAGTACTTC. Translating gives CASGSYSGSYQETQYF.

The chain couples TRBV7-9 to TRBJ2-7; TRBD2 matches 11 bases. Trimming at V came to 5 bases and at J to 5 bases, leaving 20 bases not matched to a gene. The CDR3 length is 19 residues. CDR1 is SEHNR and CDR2 is FQNEAQ in the germline V gene (reference sequence). As DNA, the CDR3 is TGTGCCAGCAGCCCTACCGTACTCATTAGCGGGAGGGCCCTCGACGAGCAGTACTTC. Translating it yields CASSPTVLISGRALDEQYF.

This chain joins TRBV7-2 and TRBJ2-7, with a possible D match to TRBD2 (5 bases). Looked up from germline, CDR1 is SGHTA and CDR2 is FQGNSA. This CDR3 has 13 residues. V was shortened by 3 bases and J by 3 bases, with 9 bases between the two germline ends. CDR3 nucleotides: TGTGCCAGCAGCTTTGGGGAGTACTACGAGCAGTACTTC. Amino acids: CASSFGEYYEQYF. Filled out from reference TRBV7-2 and TRBJ2-7, the complete variable domain reads GAGVSQSPSNKVTEKGKDVELRCDPISGHTALYWYRQSLGQGLEFLIYFQGNSAPDKSGLPSDRFSAERTGGSVSTLTIQRTQQEDSAVYLCASSFGEYYEQYFGPGTRLTVT.

This chain links TRBV5-1 with TRBJ2-7, with 7 bases fitting TRBD1. The CDR3 runs to 15 residues. V shed 4 bases, J shed 0 bases, and the junction held 7 bases outside the gene matches. Germline V lookup: CDR1 SGHRS, CDR2 YFSETQ. The CDR3 coding sequence is TGCGCCAGCAGCCTAACCGGGACAGCCTCCTACGAGCAGTACTTC. It yields the protein CASSLTGTASYEQYF.

This chain connects TRBV28 to TRBJ2-3; 10 bases are a match to TRBD2. Losses at the gene ends were 4 bases for V and 2 bases for J; bases not matched to a gene: 3. The CDR3 has 15 amino acids. In germline, CDR1 is MDHEN, CDR2 SYDVKM. As DNA, the CDR3 is TGTGCCAGCAGTTCAGCGGGAGGGAACACAGATACGCAGTATTTT. Translating gives CASSSAGGNTDTQYF.

The table lists this clone with a count of one. The genes are TRBV10-3 and TRBJ2-5, with 7 bases matching TRBD2. The CDR3 has 13 residues. Trimming removed 2 bases from V and 5 bases from J; junction bases left unmatched: 2. The germline gives CDR1 ENHRY, CDR2 SYGVKD. CDR3 coding DNA: TGTGCCATCAGTGAGCGGGAGGTGGAGACCCAGTACTTC. Translated: CAISEREVETQYF.

This rearrangement joins TRBV2 to TRBJ2-2; the D gene is possibly TRBD1 (5 bases). The ends were cut back, 10 bases at V and 8 bases at J, with 17 bases in the middle. Germline V gene data show CDR1 as SNHLY and CDR2 as FYNNEI. This CDR3 is 13 amino acids long. CDR3 DNA: TGTGCCACGATGACAGAGCCGAGGGGGGAGCTGTTTTTT. As protein: CATMTEPRGELFF. Full variable domain (remainder filled in from reference TRBV2 and TRBJ2-2): EPEVTQTPSHQVTQMGQEVILRCVPISNHLYFYWYRQILGQKVEFLVSFYNNEISEKSEIFDDQFSVERPDGSNFTLKIRSTKLEDSAMYFCATMTEPRGELFFGEGSRLTVL.

V usage is TRBV27 and J usage is TRBJ2-1, with TRBD1 identical over 8 bases. CDR1 MNHEY and CDR2 SMNVEV come from the germline V gene (reference sequence). This CDR3 has 14 residues. With V trimmed by 4 bases and J by 4 bases, 3 bases remained unmatched. CDR3 DNA sequence: TGTGCCAGCAGTTACGGGACAGGATACAATGAGCAGTTCTTC. It specifies CASSYGTGYNEQFF.

The chain links TRBV20-1 to TRBJ2-7; D is unclear. V lost 4 bases and J lost 4, with 8 bases in between. The CDR3 loop spans 11 amino acids. Germline V gene lookup returns CDR1 DFQATT and CDR2 SNEGSKA (reference sequence). The CDR3 region has the DNA TGCAGTGCTACGCCCGGATACGAGCAGTACTTC. Amino acid sequence: CSATPGYEQYF.

The chain carries TRBV21-1 and TRBJ2-7; TRBD2, the D gene given by the table, was not confirmed from the DNA. TRBV21-1 is noted as a pseudogene. The CDR3 length is 14 residues. CDR3 sequence reads: CASEPGEGDYEQYF. The CDR3 DNA sequence: TGTGCCAGCGAACCGGGAGAGGGAGACTACGAGCAGTACTTC.

V gene TRBV10-2 combines with J gene TRBJ2-3; 9 nucleotides align to TRBD2. Germline-derived CDR1 and CDR2 are WSHSY and SAAADI. Germline trimming cut 2 bases from V and 7 bases from J; bases unmatched to any gene: 10. The CDR3 loop spans 16 amino acids. For the CDR3, the DNA is TGCGCCAGCAGTGAGGGGGCTAGCGGGAAAAAATATACGCAGTATTTT. Its translation is CASSEGASGKKYTQYF.

The gene calls are TRBV5-4 and TRBJ1-2; 10 nucleotides align to TRBD1. This CDR3 has 16 amino acids. CDR1 and CDR2 (germline): SGHNT, YYREEE (reference sequence). With V trimmed by 1 base and J by 1 base, 4 bases remained unmatched. The CDR3 DNA sequence: TGTGCCAGCAGCTTGACGGGGACAGGGGTTAACTATGGCTACACCTTC. The encoded protein is CASSLTGTGVNYGYTF.

This chain connects TRBV29-1 to TRBJ2-7, with 12 bases that match TRBD2. The germline gives CDR1 SQVTM, CDR2 ANQGSEA. The trim removed 8 bases at V and 2 bases at J, leaving 4 bases unmatched. The CDR3 runs to 13 residues. The CDR3: CSMRTSGAYEQYF. Written as DNA, the CDR3 is TGCAGCATGCGGACTAGCGGGGCCTACGAGCAGTACTTC.